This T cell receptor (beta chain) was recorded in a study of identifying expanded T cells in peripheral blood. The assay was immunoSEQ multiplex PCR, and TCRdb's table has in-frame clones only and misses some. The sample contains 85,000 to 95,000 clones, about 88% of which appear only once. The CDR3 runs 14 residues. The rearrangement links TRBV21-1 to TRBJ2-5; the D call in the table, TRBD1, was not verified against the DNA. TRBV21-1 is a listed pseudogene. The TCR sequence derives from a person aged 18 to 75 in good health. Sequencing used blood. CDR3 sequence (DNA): TGTGCCAGCAGCAACCACAGGGGGCGTGAGACCCAGTACTTC. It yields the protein CASSNHRGRETQYF.